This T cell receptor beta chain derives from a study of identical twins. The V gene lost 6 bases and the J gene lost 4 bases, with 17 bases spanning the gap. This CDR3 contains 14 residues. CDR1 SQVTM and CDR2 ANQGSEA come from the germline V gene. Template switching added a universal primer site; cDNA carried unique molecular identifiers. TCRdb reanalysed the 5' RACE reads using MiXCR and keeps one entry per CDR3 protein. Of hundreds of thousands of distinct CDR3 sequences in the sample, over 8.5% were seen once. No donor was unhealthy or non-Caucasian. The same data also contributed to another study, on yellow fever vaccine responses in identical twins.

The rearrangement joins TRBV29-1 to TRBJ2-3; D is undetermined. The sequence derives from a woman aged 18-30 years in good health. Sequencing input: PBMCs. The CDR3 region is CSVRDNDGPDTQYF. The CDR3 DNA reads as TGCAGCGTCCGCGACAACGATGGTCCAGATACGCAGTATTTT.